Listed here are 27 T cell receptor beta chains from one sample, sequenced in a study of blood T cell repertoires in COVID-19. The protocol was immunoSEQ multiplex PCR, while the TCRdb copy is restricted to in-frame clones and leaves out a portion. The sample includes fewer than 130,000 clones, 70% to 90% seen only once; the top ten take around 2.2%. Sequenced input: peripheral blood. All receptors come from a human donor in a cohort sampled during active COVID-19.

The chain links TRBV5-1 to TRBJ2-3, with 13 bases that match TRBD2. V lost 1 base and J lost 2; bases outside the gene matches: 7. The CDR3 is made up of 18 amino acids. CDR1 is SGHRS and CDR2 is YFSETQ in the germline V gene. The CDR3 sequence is CASSLPGTSGTFTDTQYF. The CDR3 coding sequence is TGCGCCAGCAGCTTGCCGGGGACTAGCGGGACCTTCACAGATACGCAGTATTTT.

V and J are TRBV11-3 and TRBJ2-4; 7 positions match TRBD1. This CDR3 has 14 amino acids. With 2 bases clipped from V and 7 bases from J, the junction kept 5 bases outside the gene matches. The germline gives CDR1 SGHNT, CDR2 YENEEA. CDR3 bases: TGTGCCAGCAGCTTATCCGGGACAGTTAACATTCAGTACTTC. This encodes CASSLSGTVNIQYF.

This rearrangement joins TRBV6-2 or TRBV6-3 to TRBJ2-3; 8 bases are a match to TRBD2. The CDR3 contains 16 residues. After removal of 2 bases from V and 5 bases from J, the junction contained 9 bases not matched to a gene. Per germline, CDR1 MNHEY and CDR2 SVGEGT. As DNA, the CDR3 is TGTGCCAGCAGTTACACCCGGGGGGGGCCTAGAGATACGCAGTATTTT. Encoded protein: CASSYTRGGPRDTQYF.

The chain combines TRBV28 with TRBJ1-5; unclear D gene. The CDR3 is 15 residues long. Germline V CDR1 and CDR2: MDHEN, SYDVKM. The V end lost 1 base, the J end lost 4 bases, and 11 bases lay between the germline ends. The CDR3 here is CASSLSATRNQPQHF. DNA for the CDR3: TGTGCCAGCAGTTTATCGGCGACACGTAATCAGCCCCAGCATTTT.

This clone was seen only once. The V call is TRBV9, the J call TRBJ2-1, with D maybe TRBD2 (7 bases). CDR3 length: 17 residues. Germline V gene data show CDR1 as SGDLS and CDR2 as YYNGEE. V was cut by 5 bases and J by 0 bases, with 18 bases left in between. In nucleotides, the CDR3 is TGTGCCAGCAGACCGTGGGGGGGCTCGGGCTCCTACAATGAGCAGTTCTTC. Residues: CASRPWGGSGSYNEQFF.

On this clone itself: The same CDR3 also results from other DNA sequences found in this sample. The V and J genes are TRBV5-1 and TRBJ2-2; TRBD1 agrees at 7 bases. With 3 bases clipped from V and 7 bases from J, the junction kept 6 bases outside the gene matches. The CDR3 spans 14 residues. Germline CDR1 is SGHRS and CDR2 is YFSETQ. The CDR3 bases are TGCGCCAGCAGCTCCGACAGGGTTGACGGGGAGCTGTTTTTT. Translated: CASSSDRVDGELFF.

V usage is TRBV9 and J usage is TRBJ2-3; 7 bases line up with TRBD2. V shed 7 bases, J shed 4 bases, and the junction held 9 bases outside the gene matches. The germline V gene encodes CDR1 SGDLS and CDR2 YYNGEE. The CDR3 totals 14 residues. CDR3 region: CASGGGPGPDTQYF. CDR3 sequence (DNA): TGTGCCAGCGGGGGAGGGCCCGGACCAGATACGCAGTATTTT.

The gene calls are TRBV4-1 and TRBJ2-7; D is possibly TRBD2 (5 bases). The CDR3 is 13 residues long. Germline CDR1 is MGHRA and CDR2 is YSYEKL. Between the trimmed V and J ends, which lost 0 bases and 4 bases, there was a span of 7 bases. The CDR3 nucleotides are TGCGCCAGCAGCCAAGAGGCGGGTTACGAGCAGTACTTC. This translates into CASSQEAGYEQYF.

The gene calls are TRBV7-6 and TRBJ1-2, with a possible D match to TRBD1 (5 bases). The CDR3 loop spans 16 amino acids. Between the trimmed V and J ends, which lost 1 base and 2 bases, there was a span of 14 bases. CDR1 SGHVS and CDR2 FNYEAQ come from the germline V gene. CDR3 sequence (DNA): TGTGCCAGCAGCTTAGGGCCGGACAATTTAAACTATGGCTACACCTTC. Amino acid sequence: CASSLGPDNLNYGYTF.

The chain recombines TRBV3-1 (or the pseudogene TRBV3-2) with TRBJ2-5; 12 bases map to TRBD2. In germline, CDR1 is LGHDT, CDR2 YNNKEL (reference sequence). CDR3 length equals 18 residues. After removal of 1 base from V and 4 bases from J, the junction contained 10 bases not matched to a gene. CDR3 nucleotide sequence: TGTGCCAGCAGCCAAGGCTCTAGCGGGGGGGCTGTGATAGAGACCCAGTACTTC. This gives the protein CASSQGSSGGAVIETQYF.

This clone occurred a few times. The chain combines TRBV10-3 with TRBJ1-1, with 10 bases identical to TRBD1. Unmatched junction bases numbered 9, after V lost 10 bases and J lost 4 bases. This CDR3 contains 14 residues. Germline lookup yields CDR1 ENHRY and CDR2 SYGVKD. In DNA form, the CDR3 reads TGTGCCACCAATGAAAGGGACAGGGGCACTGAAGCTTTCTTT. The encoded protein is CATNERDRGTEAFF.

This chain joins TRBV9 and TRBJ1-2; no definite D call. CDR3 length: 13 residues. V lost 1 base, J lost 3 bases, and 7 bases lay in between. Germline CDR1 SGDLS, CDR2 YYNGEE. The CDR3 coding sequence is TGTGCCAGCAGCGTATCGGGAGACTATGGCTACACCTTC. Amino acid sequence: CASSVSGDYGYTF.

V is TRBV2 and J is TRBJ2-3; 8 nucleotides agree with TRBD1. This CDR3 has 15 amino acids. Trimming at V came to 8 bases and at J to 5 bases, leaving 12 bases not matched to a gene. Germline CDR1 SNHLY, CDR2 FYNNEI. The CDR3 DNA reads TGTGCCAGCTCCCCATCTGGGACAGGAATAGATACGCAGTATTTT. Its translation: CASSPSGTGIDTQYF.

The CDR3 DNA follows: TGTGCCAGCAGCTCGGGGACAGTAGATACCCTCCACTTT. It translates to CASSSGTVDTLHF. This chain connects TRBV6-5 to TRBJ1-6, with 7 bases matching TRBD1. CDR1 and CDR2 (germline): MNHEY, SVGAGI. CDR3 size: 13 residues. The trim removed 6 bases at V and 14 bases at J, leaving 10 bases unmatched.

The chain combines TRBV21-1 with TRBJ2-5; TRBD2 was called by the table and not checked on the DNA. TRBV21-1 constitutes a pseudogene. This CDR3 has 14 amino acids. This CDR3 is CASSKRGVGETQYF. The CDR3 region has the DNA TGTGCCAGCAGCAAGCGGGGGGTAGGAGAGACCCAGTACTTC.

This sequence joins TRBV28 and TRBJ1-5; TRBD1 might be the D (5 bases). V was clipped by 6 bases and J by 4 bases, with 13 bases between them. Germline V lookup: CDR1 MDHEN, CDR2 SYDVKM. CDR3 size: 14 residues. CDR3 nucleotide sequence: TGTGCCAGCAGCCATAGACAGATTAATCAGCCCCAGCATTTT. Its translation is CASSHRQINQPQHF.

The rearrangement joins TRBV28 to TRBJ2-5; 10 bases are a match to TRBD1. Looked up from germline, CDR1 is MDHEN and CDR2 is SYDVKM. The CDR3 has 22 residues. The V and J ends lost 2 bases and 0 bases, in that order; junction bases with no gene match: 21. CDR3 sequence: CASSLRSGTGEDGAVNQETQYF. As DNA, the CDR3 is TGTGCCAGCAGTTTACGCTCGGGGACAGGGGAGGATGGAGCGGTTAACCAAGAGACCCAGTACTTC.

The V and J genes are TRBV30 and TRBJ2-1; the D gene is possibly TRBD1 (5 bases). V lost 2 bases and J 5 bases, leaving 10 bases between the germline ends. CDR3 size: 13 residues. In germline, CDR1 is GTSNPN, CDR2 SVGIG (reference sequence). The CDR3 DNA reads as TGTGCCTGGAGTTTGACAGCAAACAATGAGCAGTTCTTC. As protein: CAWSLTANNEQFF.

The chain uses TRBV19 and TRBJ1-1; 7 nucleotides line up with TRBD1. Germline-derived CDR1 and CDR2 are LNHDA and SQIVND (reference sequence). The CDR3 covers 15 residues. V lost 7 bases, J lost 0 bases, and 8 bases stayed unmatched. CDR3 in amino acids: CASTLGDSMNTEAFF. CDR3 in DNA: TGTGCCAGTACCCTAGGGGACAGCATGAACACTGAAGCTTTCTTT.

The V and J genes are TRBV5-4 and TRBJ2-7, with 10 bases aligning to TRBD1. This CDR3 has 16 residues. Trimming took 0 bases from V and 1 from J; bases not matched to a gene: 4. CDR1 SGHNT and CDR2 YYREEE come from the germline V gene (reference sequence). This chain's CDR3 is CASSLAVGQGSYEQYF. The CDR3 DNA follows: TGTGCCAGCAGCTTGGCCGTGGGACAGGGGTCCTACGAGCAGTACTTC. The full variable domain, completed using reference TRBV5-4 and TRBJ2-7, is ETGVTQSPTHLIKTRGQQVTLRCSSQSGHNTVSWYQQALGQGPQFIFQYYREEENGRGNFPPRFSGLQFPNYSSELNVNALELDDSALYLCASSLAVGQGSYEQYFGPGTRLTVT.

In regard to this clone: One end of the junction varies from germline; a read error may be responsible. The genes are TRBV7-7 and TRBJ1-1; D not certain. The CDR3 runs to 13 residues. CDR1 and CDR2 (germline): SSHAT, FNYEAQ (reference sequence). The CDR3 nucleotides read TGTGCTAGCAGCCGGGATGTGAACACTGAAGCTTTCTTT. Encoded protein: CASSRDVNTEAFF.

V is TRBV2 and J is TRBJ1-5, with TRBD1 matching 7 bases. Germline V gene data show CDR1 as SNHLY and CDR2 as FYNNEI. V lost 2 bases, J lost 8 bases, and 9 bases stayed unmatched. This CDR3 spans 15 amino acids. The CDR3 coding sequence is TGTGCCAGCAGTGAATTGGGACAGTACAACAAGCCCCAGCATTTT. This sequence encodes CASSELGQYNKPQHF.

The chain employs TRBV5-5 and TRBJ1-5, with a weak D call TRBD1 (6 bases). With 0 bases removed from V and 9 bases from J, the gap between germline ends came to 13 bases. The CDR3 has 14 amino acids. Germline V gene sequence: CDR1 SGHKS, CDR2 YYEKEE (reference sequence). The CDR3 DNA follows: TGTGCCAGCAGCTTGGGTTTACAGGGTGCGCCCCAGCATTTT. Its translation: CASSLGLQGAPQHF.

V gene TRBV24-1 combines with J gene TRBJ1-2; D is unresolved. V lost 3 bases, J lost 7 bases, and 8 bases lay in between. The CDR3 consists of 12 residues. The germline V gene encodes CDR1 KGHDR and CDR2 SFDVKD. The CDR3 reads CATSDERGGYTF. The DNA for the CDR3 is TGTGCCACCAGTGATGAACGAGGTGGCTACACCTTC.

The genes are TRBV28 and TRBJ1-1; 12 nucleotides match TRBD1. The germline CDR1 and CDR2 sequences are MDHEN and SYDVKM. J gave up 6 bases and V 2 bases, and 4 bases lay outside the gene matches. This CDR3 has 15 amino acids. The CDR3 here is CASSLMGQGAPEAFF. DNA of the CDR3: TGTGCCAGCAGTTTAATGGGACAGGGGGCCCCTGAAGCTTTCTTT.

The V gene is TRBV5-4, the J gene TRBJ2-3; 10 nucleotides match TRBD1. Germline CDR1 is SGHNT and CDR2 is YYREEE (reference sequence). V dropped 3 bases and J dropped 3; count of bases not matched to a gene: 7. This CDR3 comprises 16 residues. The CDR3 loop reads CASSSGQGPGTDTQYF. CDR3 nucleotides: TGTGCCAGCAGCTCGGGACAGGGGCCCGGGACAGATACGCAGTATTTT.

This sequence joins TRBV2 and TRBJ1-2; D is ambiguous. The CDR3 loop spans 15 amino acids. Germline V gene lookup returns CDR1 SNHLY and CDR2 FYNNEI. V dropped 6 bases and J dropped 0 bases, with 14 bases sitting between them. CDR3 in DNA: TGTGCCAGCAGGGTGGGCCCGCACACTAACTATGGCTACACCTTC. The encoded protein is CASRVGPHTNYGYTF.